This T cell receptor (beta chain) originates from a study of blood T cells in healthy people across ages. A second about 6 to 11 cycle PCR used barcoded and J-beta primers. TCRdb fed the 5' RACE reads into MiXCR, producing one record per CDR3 protein. The data show nearly 800,000 distinct CDR3 sequences, more than 55% seen once. The CDR3 contains 13 residues. Trimming pared 6 bases from V and 0 bases from J, leaving 8 bases between. In germline, CDR1 is MGHRA, CDR2 YSYEKL. The TCR comes from a man in his forties or fifties in good health. Sequencing was performed on blood. The rearrangement links TRBV4-1 to TRBJ2-5; D call uncertain. CDR3 protein: CASRKNYQETQYF. The DNA of the CDR3 is TGCGCCAGCAGGAAGAACTACCAAGAGACCCAGTACTTC.